A single sample is the source of the 14 T cell receptor beta chains below, sequenced in a study of T cell repertoires in cytomegalovirus infection. TCRdb redid the calling of the reads with MiXCR, one entry per CDR3 protein. The data contain 680,000 or so distinct CDR3 sequences, 35% of them singletons. Sequences were obtained from PBMCs. These receptors were collected from a human donor in good health (CMV status not recorded). Some clones in this sample may be carry-over from other donors' samples.

V and J are TRBV20-1 and TRBJ2-6; a weak D match, TRBD2 (5 bases). This CDR3 has 13 residues. CDR1 is DFQATT and CDR2 is SNEGSKA in the germline V gene (reference sequence). Here the CDR3 DNA reads TGCAGCTCTGGAGGCTCTGGGGCCAACGTCCTGACTTTC. Encoded protein: CSSGGSGANVLTF.

A word on this clonotype: Sequence at one end of the junction differs from germline and may be a read error. V usage is TRBV4-1 and J usage is TRBJ2-7; 7 nucleotides agree with TRBD2. The CDR3 is 15 amino acids. Germline assignment: CDR1 MGHRA and CDR2 YSYEKL. The chain's CDR3 is CASSQDKGGGYEQYF. In DNA form, the CDR3 reads TGTGCCAGCAGCCAAGATAAGGGCGGGGGCTACGAGCAGTACTTC.

The table lists this clonotype with a few counts. CDR3 bases: TGTGCCAGTAGTATTGGTACAGCCCCTATGAACACTGAAGCTTTCTTT. Encoded protein: CASSIGTAPMNTEAFF. The chain carries TRBV19 and TRBJ1-1, with D uncertain. The germline gives CDR1 LNHDA, CDR2 SQIVND (reference sequence). This CDR3 is built from 16 residues. Deletions cut 3 bases from V and 0 bases from J, with 14 bases between. The full variable domain, rest sourced from reference TRBV19 and TRBJ1-1, is DGGITQSPKYLFRKEGQNVTLSCEQNLNHDAMYWYRQDPGQGLRLIYYSQIVNDFQKGDIAEGYSVSREKKESFPLTVTSAQKNPTAFYLCASSIGTAPMNTEAFFGQGTRLTVV.

In this sample, this clonotype turned up a few times. V usage is TRBV7-2 and J usage is TRBJ1-2, with 9 bases aligning to TRBD1. The ends lost 2 bases at V and 2 bases at J; junction bases unmatched: 3. CDR3 size: 15 residues. Germline loops: CDR1 SGHTA, CDR2 FQGNSA. The CDR3 nucleotides read TGTGCCAGCAGCTTAAGACAGGGGGGGAACTATGGCTACACCTTC. It specifies CASSLRQGGNYGYTF.

This clonotype has more than one count but fewer than ten. The rearrangement uses TRBV2 and TRBJ2-2, with 13 bases aligning to TRBD2. This CDR3 comprises 18 residues. J lost 3 bases, V lost 6 bases, and 10 bases had no gene match. Germline V gene lookup returns CDR1 SNHLY and CDR2 FYNNEI. CDR3 in DNA: TGTGCCAGCAGGCGAACTAGCGGGAGGGCAAGAGACACCGGGGAGCTGTTTTTT. This sequence encodes CASRRTSGRARDTGELFF.

The rearrangement uses TRBV12-5 and TRBJ2-1; TRBD2 matches at 11 bases. The germline CDR1 and CDR2 sequences are LGHNT and FRNRAP. J was trimmed by 5 bases and V by 5 bases; bases with no gene match: 11. CDR3 size: 17 residues. The CDR3 coding sequence is TGTGCTAGTGGTCTCCAGCCTAGCGGGGGGTTAAACAATGAGCAGTTCTTC. Amino acids: CASGLQPSGGLNNEQFF.

The table lists this clonotype with a count of one. One base away lies a much larger clone, so this may be a sequencing read error. This rearrangement joins TRBV6-1 to TRBJ1-6, with no clear D. Germline V gene sequence: CDR1 MNHNS, CDR2 SASEGT. This CDR3 region has 17 residues. Here the CDR3 DNA reads TGTGCCGGCAGCAAACCCCCCGCCCGGGTTCAAAATTCACCCCTCCACTTT. It translates to CAGSKPPARVQNSPLHF.

The rearrangement links TRBV12-3 or TRBV12-4 to TRBJ2-4, with D hard to call. CDR3 length: 14 amino acids. V gave up 2 bases and J gave up 1 base, with 6 bases separating them. DNA for the CDR3: TGTGCCAGCAGTTTACGTGGGGCCAAAAACATTCAGTACTTC. It specifies CASSLRGAKNIQYF.

The chain is built from TRBV11-2 and TRBJ2-3, with TRBD2 identical over 13 bases. This CDR3 is built from 19 residues. Per the germline V gene, CDR1 is SGHAT and CDR2 is FQNNGV. V shed 4 bases, J shed 3 bases, and the junction held 13 bases outside the gene matches. In DNA form, the CDR3 reads TGTGCCAGCAGCTCTCAGAAATCGACTAGCGGGGGGTCAACAGATACGCAGTATTTT. Translation gives CASSSQKSTSGGSTDTQYF.

This clonotype was seen a few times. The CDR3 coding sequence is TGTGCCAGCAGCTTGAGGGCAGGGGAAAGCACAGATACGCAGTATTTT. Its protein product is CASSLRAGESTDTQYF. The V gene is TRBV5-4, the J gene TRBJ2-3; maybe TRBD1 (6 bases). Germline V gene lookup returns CDR1 SGHNT and CDR2 YYREEE (reference sequence). V was pared by 1 base and J by 0 bases, with 12 bases between. The CDR3 length is 16 residues.

This clonotype was seen a handful of times. V gene TRBV7-9 combines with J gene TRBJ2-1, with D possibly matching TRBD2 (6 bases). V was trimmed by 3 bases and J by 5 bases, leaving 14 bases between them. This CDR3 region has 15 residues. CDR1 and CDR2 from the germline V gene are SEHNR and FQNEAQ (reference sequence). The CDR3, as DNA: TGTGCCAGCAGCTTCTGGAACCTAGCGAACAATGAGCAGTTCTTC. Encoded protein: CASSFWNLANNEQFF. Combining the CDR3 with reference TRBV7-9 and TRBJ2-1 gives the whole variable domain DTGVSQNPRHKITKRGQNVTFRCDPISEHNRLYWYRQTLGQGPEFLTYFQNEAQLEKSRLLSDRFSAERPKGSFSTLEIQRTEQGDSAMYLCASSFWNLANNEQFFGPGTRLTVL.

This rearrangement joins TRBV2 to TRBJ1-1; D remains unclear. Germline CDR1 SNHLY, CDR2 FYNNEI. The CDR3 sequence is 14 residues long. Trimming took off 6 bases at V and 1 base at J, with 12 bases between the two ends. Here the CDR3 reads CASSGRDGNTEAFF. The CDR3 nucleotides are TGTGCCAGCAGCGGCCGAGACGGGAACACTGAAGCTTTCTTT.

Concerning this clonotype: A junction end diverges from the germline sequence, so it may reflect a read error. The rearrangement joins TRBV7-3 to TRBJ1-5; D may be TRBD1 (6 bases). The CDR3 sequence is 15 residues long. Per the germline V gene, CDR1 is SGHTA and CDR2 is FQGTGA. CDR3 DNA sequence: TGTGCCAGCAGCTTAAAAATCACAGGGAGAAGGCGCCAGCCTTTT. Its translation: CASSLKITGRRRQPF.

This clonotype was seen repeatedly, ten times or more. The CDR3 loop reads CASSLGTLGRMRETQYF. CDR3 DNA: TGTGCCAGCAGCTTAGGGACATTAGGGCGGATGCGAGAGACCCAGTACTTC. The chain recombines TRBV7-2 with TRBJ2-5, with D possibly matching TRBD1 (5 bases). Germline values: CDR1 SGHTA, CDR2 FQGNSA. Deletions cut 1 base from V and 4 bases from J, with 19 bases between. This CDR3 is 17 amino acids long.